These T cell receptor beta chains were read from a single sample in a study of T cells in Graves' hyperthyroidism and ophthalmopathy. TCRdb re-derived calls from the multiplex PCR reads in MiXCR, one entry per CDR3 protein. The table has 300,000 to 400,000 distinct CDR3 sequences, 18% seen once. Sequenced input: blood. These receptors all come from a woman between 50 and 59 years old with Graves' hyperthyroidism. The CDR3 runs from the conserved cysteine through the conserved F or W. A D gene is named only where the DNA matches it firmly. Only part of the rows carry a size: once, few, many, or a class if the clone is expanded.

J gene: TRBJ2-7; clone size: few; D gene: TRBD2; V gene: TRBV7-9; CDR3 DNA: TGTGCCAGCAGCTCTACTAGCGGGATACCCCTCGAGCAGTACTTC; CDR3 protein: CASSSTSGIPLEQYF
J gene: TRBJ1-5; clone size: few; D gene: NA; V gene: TRBV20-1; CDR3 DNA: TGCAGTGCTAGAGCTGTAGGTTCAGGGCGAAATCAGCCCCAGCATTTT; CDR3 protein: CSARAVGSGRNQPQHF
J gene: TRBJ2-2; clone size: NA; D gene: NA; V gene: TRBV12-3/TRBV12-4; CDR3 DNA: TGTGCCAGCAGTCCCGACCCCAACACCGGGGAGCTGTTTTTT; CDR3 protein: CASSPDPNTGELFF
J gene: TRBJ2-5; clone size: NA; D gene: TRBD2; V gene: TRBV19; CDR3 DNA: TGTGCCAGTAGTCCTCAAGCGGGAGGGCAGGAGACCCAGTACTTC; CDR3 protein: CASSPQAGGQETQYF
J gene: TRBJ2-7; clone size: NA; D gene: NA; V gene: TRBV12-5; CDR3 DNA: TGTGCTAGTGGTTTCCCCGAGGGGGAGTACTTC; CDR3 protein: CASGFPEGEYF
J gene: TRBJ1-5; clone size: few; D gene: NA; V gene: TRBV30; CDR3 DNA: TGTGCCTGGAGTCCACCGACAGGTAGGGTCGACCAGCCCCAGCATTTT; CDR3 protein: CAWSPPTGRVDQPQHF
J gene: TRBJ1-6; clone size: few; D gene: NA; V gene: TRBV6-1; CDR3 DNA: TGTGCCAGCAGAGGAGGACAGAGAAATTCACCCCTCCACTTT; CDR3 protein: CASRGGQRNSPLHF
J gene: TRBJ1-1; clone size: NA; D gene: NA; V gene: TRBV6-5; CDR3 DNA: TGTGCCAGCAGTTCCAGTGGATCTCCCGGTAGCACTGAAGCTTTCTTT; CDR3 protein: CASSSSGSPGSTEAFF
J gene: TRBJ2-1; clone size: few; D gene: TRBD2; V gene: TRBV4-1; CDR3 DNA: TGCGCCAGCAGCCAAGACGCCATTGGGACTACCTTCTACAATGAGCAGTTCTTC; CDR3 protein: CASSQDAIGTTFYNEQFF
J gene: TRBJ2-7; clone size: NA; D gene: NA; V gene: TRBV29-1; CDR3 DNA: TGCAGCGTTAGCCGGAGGCTAGGATACGAGCAGTACTTC; CDR3 protein: CSVSRRLGYEQYF
J gene: TRBJ2-2; clone size: once; D gene: TRBD1; V gene: TRBV27; CDR3 DNA: TGTGCCAGCAGTCCACGGACAGGGTTGGGCGGGGAGCTGTTTTTT; CDR3 protein: CASSPRTGLGGELFF
J gene: TRBJ1-1; clone size: NA; D gene: NA; V gene: TRBV11-2; CDR3 DNA: TGTGCCAGCAGCCACCCCCATAACACTGAAGCTTTCTTT; CDR3 protein: CASSHPHNTEAFF
J gene: TRBJ2-1; clone size: NA; D gene: NA; V gene: TRBV7-9; CDR3 DNA: TGTGCCAGCACCTTGGGACTCAGTCCGGGACAGAAAAACAATGAGCAGTTCTTC; CDR3 protein: CASTLGLSPGQKNNEQFF
J gene: TRBJ1-1; clone size: many; D gene: TRBD1; V gene: TRBV2; CDR3 DNA: TGTGCCAGCAGTGAAAGACAGGGGGGGGTCACTGAAGCTTTCTTT; CDR3 protein: CASSERQGGVTEAFF
J gene: TRBJ1-1; clone size: many; D gene: TRBD1; V gene: TRBV12-3/TRBV12-4; CDR3 DNA: TGTGCCAGCAGGACAGGGGAAGTGAACACTGAAGCTTTCTTT; CDR3 protein: CASRTGEVNTEAFF
J gene: TRBJ2-7; clone size: NA; D gene: TRBD2; V gene: TRBV5-1; CDR3 DNA: TGCGCCAGCAGCAGGTCCCCACTAGCGGGAGGCGTAAACGAGCAGTACTTC; CDR3 protein: CASSRSPLAGGVNEQYF
J gene: TRBJ2-5; clone size: few; D gene: NA; V gene: TRBV10-3; CDR3 DNA: TGTGCCATCAGTGATTTCCGGGGGAGCGATCAAGAGACCCAGTACTTC; CDR3 protein: CAISDFRGSDQETQYF
J gene: TRBJ2-3; clone size: many; D gene: NA; V gene: TRBV6-2/TRBV6-3; CDR3 DNA: TGTGCCTCCGATCTGGGTCGGGACCCCGCTGTGGCTACGCAGTATTTT; CDR3 protein: CASDLGRDPAVATQYF
J gene: TRBJ2-5; clone size: many; D gene: TRBD1; V gene: TRBV18; CDR3 DNA: TGTGCCAGCTCGCGACAGGGGGAAGAGACCCAGTACTTC; CDR3 protein: CASSRQGEETQYF
J gene: TRBJ2-1; clone size: NA; D gene: TRBD1; V gene: TRBV4-2; CDR3 DNA: TGTGCCAGCAGCTTAACGGGACAGGGCTACAATGAGCAGTTCTTC; CDR3 protein: CASSLTGQGYNEQFF
J gene: TRBJ1-3; clone size: few; D gene: TRBD1; V gene: TRBV29-1; CDR3 DNA: TGCAGCGTTGCAGGGGGCCGGAGTGGAAACACCATATATTTT; CDR3 protein: CSVAGGRSGNTIYF
J gene: TRBJ1-2; clone size: NA; D gene: TRBD1; V gene: TRBV20-1; CDR3 DNA: TGCAGTGCTGGATACAGGGGAAACTATGGCTACACCTTC; CDR3 protein: CSAGYRGNYGYTF
J gene: TRBJ2-3; clone size: many; D gene: NA; V gene: TRBV18; CDR3 DNA: TGTGCCAGCAGCCCTAGCACAGATACGCAGTATTTT; CDR3 protein: CASSPSTDTQYF
J gene: TRBJ2-3; clone size: few; D gene: NA; V gene: TRBV10-3; CDR3 DNA: TGTGCCATCAGTGATCCCCGGGCCGATACGCAGTATTTT; CDR3 protein: CAISDPRADTQYF
J gene: TRBJ1-6; clone size: few; D gene: NA; V gene: TRBV5-5; CDR3 DNA: TGTGCCAGCAGCTTGGCCCCGACAGAGTATTCACCCCTCCACTTT; CDR3 protein: CASSLAPTEYSPLHF
J gene: TRBJ2-2; clone size: few; D gene: TRBD1; V gene: TRBV7-3; CDR3 DNA: TGTGCCAGCAGCGCACAACAGGGGGGAAACACCGGGGAGCTGTTTTTT; CDR3 protein: CASSAQQGGNTGELFF
J gene: TRBJ2-2; clone size: many; D gene: TRBD2; V gene: TRBV11-2; CDR3 DNA: TGTGCCAGCAGCTTGGGACTAGTCAGGGAGCTGTTTTTT; CDR3 protein: CASSLGLVRELFF
J gene: TRBJ2-2; clone size: once; D gene: NA; V gene: TRBV12-3/TRBV12-4; CDR3 DNA: TGTGCCAGCAGTTTAGTGGGCAGGGTACCCGGGGAGCTGTTTTTT; CDR3 protein: CASSLVGRVPGELFF
J gene: TRBJ2-5; clone size: NA; D gene: NA; V gene: TRBV9; CDR3 DNA: TGTGCCAGCAGCCCTGGACTATCAGAGACCCAGTACTTC; CDR3 protein: CASSPGLSETQYF
J gene: TRBJ1-6; clone size: few; D gene: TRBD1; V gene: TRBV6-1; CDR3 DNA: TGTGCCAGCAGTAGAACCAGGGGGACAGGGGTTATTGATAATTCACCCCTCCACTTT; CDR3 protein: CASSRTRGTGVIDNSPLHF
J gene: TRBJ2-1; clone size: many; D gene: NA; V gene: TRBV3-1; CDR3 DNA: TGTGCCAGCAGCCAGACGTATGAGCAGTTCTTC; CDR3 protein: CASSQTYEQFF
J gene: TRBJ1-6; clone size: few; D gene: NA; V gene: TRBV5-1; CDR3 DNA: TGCGCCAGCAGACCTGACGGGCTTAGGAATTCACCCCTCCACTTT; CDR3 protein: CASRPDGLRNSPLHF
J gene: TRBJ2-1; clone size: few; D gene: NA; V gene: TRBV6-6; CDR3 DNA: TGTGCCAGCAGTTACGGACAATCCTCGGGAGAGCAGTTCTTC; CDR3 protein: CASSYGQSSGEQFF
J gene: TRBJ2-7; clone size: many; D gene: NA; V gene: TRBV11-1; CDR3 DNA: TGTGCCAGCAGCGACTTCTACCTCTCCGCCGAGCAGTACTTC; CDR3 protein: CASSDFYLSAEQYF
J gene: TRBJ2-1; clone size: few; D gene: NA; V gene: TRBV29-1; CDR3 DNA: TGCAGCGTTCGTAGGGGAGCTGAGCAGTTCTTC; CDR3 protein: CSVRRGAEQFF
J gene: TRBJ1-2; clone size: NA; D gene: TRBD1; V gene: TRBV6-1; CDR3 DNA: TGTGCCAGCAGTTTGACAGGGGGGTCTGGCTACACCTTC; CDR3 protein: CASSLTGGSGYTF
J gene: TRBJ2-6; clone size: NA; D gene: NA; V gene: TRBV5-1; CDR3 DNA: TGCGCCAGCACCAGGGATGTCGGGGCCAACGTCCTGACTTTC; CDR3 protein: CASTRDVGANVLTF
J gene: TRBJ1-1; clone size: NA; D gene: TRBD1; V gene: TRBV5-6; CDR3 DNA: TGTGCCAGCAGCTTTAAGACCGGGACAGGGATGAACACTGAAGCTTTCTTT; CDR3 protein: CASSFKTGTGMNTEAFF
J gene: TRBJ2-4; clone size: NA; D gene: TRBD1; V gene: TRBV5-1; CDR3 DNA: TGCGCCAGCAGCTTTTCGGGCGGACAGGGGGGACTAGCCAAAAACATTCAGTACTTC; CDR3 protein: CASSFSGGQGGLAKNIQYF
J gene: TRBJ2-1; clone size: NA; D gene: TRBD2; V gene: TRBV18; CDR3 DNA: TGTGCCAGCTCCCGGGGGGACCACAATGAGCAGTTCTTC; CDR3 protein: CASSRGDHNEQFF
J gene: TRBJ2-1; clone size: many; D gene: TRBD1; V gene: TRBV12-3/TRBV12-4; CDR3 DNA: TGTGCCAGCAGGGGGGACAGCTCCTACAATGAGCAGTTCTTC; CDR3 protein: CASRGDSSYNEQFF
J gene: TRBJ1-3; clone size: many; D gene: NA; V gene: TRBV7-2; CDR3 DNA: TGTGCCAGCAGCTTAGAGGACGGAGCTCTCGCAAACACCATATATTTT; CDR3 protein: CASSLEDGALANTIYF
J gene: TRBJ2-7; clone size: NA; D gene: NA; V gene: TRBV7-6; CDR3 DNA: TGTGCCAGCAGCGACGGGGCTGACTACGAGCAGTACTTC; CDR3 protein: CASSDGADYEQYF
J gene: TRBJ1-5; clone size: NA; D gene: TRBD1; V gene: TRBV24-1; CDR3 DNA: TGTGCCACCAGTGATTCCGGGACAGGGGGTAGCAATCAGCCCCAGCATTTT; CDR3 protein: CATSDSGTGGSNQPQHF
J gene: TRBJ2-1; clone size: many; D gene: NA; V gene: TRBV28; CDR3 DNA: TGTGCCAGCAGTTTAAGGGGCGAGGTATACAATGAGCAGTTCTTC; CDR3 protein: CASSLRGEVYNEQFF